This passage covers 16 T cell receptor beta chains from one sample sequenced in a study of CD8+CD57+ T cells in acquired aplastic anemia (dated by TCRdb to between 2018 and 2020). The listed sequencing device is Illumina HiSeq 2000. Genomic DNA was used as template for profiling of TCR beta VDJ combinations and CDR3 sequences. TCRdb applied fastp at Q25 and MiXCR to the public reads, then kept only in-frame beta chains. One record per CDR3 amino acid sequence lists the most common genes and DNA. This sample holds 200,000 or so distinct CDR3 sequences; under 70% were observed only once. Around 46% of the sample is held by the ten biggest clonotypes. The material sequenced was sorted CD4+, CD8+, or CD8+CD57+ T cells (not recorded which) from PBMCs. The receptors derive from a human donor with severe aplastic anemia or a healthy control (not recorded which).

This CDR3 reads CASSGTEEETQYF. CDR3 coding DNA: TGTGCCAGCAGTGGGACGGAAGAAGAGACCCAGTACTTC. The chain has TRBV27 and TRBJ2-5, with D perhaps matching TRBD1 or TRBD2 (5 bases each). This CDR3 has 13 amino acids. Trimming shortened V by 5 bases and J by 3 bases, and 10 bases separated the two germline ends. Per germline, CDR1 MNHEY and CDR2 SMNVEV (reference sequence).

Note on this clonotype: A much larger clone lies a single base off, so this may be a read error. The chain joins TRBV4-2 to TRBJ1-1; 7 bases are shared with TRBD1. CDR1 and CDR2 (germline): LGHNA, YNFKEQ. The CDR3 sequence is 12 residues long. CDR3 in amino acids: CASGQVGGEAFF. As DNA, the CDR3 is TGTGCCAGCGGCCAAGTAGGGGGCGAAGCTTTCTTT.

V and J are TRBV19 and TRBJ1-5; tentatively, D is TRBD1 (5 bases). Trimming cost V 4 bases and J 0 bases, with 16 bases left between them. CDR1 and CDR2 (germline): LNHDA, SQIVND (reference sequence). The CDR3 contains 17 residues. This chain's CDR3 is CASSTSPGRYSNQPQHF. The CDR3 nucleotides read TGTGCCAGTAGTACAAGCCCGGGACGGTATAGCAATCAGCCCCAGCATTTT.

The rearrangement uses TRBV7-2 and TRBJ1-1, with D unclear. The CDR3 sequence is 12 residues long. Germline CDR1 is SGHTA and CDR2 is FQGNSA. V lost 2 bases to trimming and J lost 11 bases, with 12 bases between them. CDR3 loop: CASSLSTESAFF. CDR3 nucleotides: TGTGCCAGCAGCTTATCAACAGAGAGCGCTTTCTTT.

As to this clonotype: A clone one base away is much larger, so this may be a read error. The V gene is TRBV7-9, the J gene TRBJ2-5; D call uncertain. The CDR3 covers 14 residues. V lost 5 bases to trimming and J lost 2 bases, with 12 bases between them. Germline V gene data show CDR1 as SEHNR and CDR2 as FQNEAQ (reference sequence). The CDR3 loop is CASSPLARQETQYF. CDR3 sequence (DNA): TGTGCCAGCAGCCCCCTGGCTCGTCAAGAGACCCAGTACTTC.

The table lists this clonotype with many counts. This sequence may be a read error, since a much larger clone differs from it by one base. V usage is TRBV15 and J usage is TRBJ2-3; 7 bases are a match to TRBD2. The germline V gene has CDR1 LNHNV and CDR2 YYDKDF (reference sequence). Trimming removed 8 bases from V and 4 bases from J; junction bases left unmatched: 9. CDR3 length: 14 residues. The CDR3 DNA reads TGTGCCACCGGCGGGAGAGGCGGCGCAGATACGCAGTATTTT. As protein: CATGGRGGADTQYF.

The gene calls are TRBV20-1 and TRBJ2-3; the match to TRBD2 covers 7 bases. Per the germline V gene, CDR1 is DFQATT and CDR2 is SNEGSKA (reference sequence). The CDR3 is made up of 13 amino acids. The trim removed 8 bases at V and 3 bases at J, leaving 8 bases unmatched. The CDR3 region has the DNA TGCAGTTGGGGGGGAGCGGGGACAGATACGCAGTATTTT. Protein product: CSWGGAGTDTQYF.

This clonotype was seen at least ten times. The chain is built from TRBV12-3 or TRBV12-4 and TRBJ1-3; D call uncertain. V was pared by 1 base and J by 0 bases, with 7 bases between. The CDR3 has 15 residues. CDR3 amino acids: CASSLGSSSGNTIYF. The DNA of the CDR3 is TGTGCCAGCAGTTTAGGCTCCTCCTCTGGAAACACCATATATTTT.

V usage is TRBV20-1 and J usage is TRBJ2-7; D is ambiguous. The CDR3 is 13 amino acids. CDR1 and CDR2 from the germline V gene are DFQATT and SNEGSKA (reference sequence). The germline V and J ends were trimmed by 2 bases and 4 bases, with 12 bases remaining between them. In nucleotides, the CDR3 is TGCAGTGCTAGATCATTTGGTCGGTACGAGCAGTACTTC. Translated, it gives CSARSFGRYEQYF.

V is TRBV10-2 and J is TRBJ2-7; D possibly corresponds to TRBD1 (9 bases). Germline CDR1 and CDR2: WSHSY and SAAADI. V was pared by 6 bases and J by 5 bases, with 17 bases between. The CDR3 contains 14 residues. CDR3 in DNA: TGCGCCAGCAGACCGGGAGGGACAGGGAACGAGCAGTACTTC. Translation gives CASRPGGTGNEQYF.

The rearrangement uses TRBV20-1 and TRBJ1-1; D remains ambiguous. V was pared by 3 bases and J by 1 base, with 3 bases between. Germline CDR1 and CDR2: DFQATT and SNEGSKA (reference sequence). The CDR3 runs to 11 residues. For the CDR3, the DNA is TGCAGTGCTAGTGAGAACACTGAAGCTTTCTTT. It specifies CSASENTEAFF.

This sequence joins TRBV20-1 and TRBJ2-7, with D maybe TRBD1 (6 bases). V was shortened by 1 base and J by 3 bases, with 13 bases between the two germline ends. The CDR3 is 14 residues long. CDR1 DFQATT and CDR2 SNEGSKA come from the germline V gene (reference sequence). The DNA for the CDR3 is TGCAGTGCTAGAGGCGGACAGATCGACTACGAGCAGTACTTC. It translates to CSARGGQIDYEQYF.

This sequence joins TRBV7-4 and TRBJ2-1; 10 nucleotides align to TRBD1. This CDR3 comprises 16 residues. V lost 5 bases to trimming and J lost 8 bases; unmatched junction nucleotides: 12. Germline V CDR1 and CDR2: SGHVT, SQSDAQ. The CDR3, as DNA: TGTGCCAGCAGCCAGAGGACAGGGGGGATATTGGATGAGCAGTTCTTC. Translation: CASSQRTGGILDEQFF.

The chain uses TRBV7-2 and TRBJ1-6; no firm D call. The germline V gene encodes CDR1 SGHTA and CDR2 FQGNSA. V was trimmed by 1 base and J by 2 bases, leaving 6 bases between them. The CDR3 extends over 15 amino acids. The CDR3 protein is CASSLEVTYNSPLHF. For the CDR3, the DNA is TGTGCCAGCAGCTTAGAGGTGACCTATAATTCACCCCTCCACTTT. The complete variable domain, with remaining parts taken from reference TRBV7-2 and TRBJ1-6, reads GAGVSQSPSNKVTEKGKDVELRCDPISGHTALYWYRQSLGQGLEFLIYFQGNSAPDKSGLPSDRFSAERTGGSVSTLTIQRTQQEDSAVYLCASSLEVTYNSPLHFGNGTRLTVT.

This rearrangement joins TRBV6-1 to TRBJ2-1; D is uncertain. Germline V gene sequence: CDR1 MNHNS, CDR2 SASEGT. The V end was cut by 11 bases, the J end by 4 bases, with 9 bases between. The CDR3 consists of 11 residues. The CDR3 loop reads CAVEIYNEQFF. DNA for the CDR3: TGTGCCGTAGAGATATACAATGAGCAGTTCTTC.

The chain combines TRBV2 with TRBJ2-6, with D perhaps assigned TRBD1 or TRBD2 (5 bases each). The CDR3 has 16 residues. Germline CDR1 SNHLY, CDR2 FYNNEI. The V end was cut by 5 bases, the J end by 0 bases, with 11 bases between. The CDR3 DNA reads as TGTGCCAGCAGTTGGGACGGACGCTCTGGGGCCAACGTCCTGACTTTC. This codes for CASSWDGRSGANVLTF.